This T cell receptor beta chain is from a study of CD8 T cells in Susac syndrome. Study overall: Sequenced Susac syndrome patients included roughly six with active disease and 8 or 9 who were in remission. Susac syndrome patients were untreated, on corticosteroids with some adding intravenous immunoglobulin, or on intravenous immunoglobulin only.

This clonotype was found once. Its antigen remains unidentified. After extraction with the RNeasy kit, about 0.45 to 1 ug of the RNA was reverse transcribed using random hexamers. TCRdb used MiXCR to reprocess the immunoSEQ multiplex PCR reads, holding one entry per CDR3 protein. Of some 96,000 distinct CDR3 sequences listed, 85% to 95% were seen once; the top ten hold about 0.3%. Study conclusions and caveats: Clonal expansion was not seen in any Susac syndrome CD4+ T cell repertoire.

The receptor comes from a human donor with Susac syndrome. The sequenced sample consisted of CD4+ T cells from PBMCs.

CDR3 in amino acids: CSARPMTVNTGELFF. The DNA of the CDR3 is TGCAGTGCTAGACCAATGACAGTGAACACCGGGGAGCTGTTTTTT. This chain connects TRBV20-1 to TRBJ2-2; weak D call: TRBD1 (5 bases). Trimming stripped 2 bases from V and 1 base from J, with 11 bases between. Germline CDR1 DFQATT, CDR2 SNEGSKA (reference sequence). CDR3 length equals 15 residues.